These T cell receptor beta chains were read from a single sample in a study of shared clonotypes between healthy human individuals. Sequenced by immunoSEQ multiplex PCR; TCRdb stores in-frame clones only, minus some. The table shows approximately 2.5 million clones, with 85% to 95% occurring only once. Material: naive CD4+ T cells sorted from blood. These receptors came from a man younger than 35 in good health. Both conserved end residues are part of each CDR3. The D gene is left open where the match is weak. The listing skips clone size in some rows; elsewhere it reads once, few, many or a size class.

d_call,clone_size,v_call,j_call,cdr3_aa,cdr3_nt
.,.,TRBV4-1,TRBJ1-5,CASSQDLMLAGDQPQHF,TGCGCCAGCAGCCAAGATCTAATGCTGGCCGGGGATCAGCCCCAGCATTTT
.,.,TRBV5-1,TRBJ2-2,CASSLGGPGTGELFF,TGCGCCAGCAGCTTGGGGGGGCCGGGCACCGGGGAGCTGTTTTTT
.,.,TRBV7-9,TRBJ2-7,CASSPLGGNEQYF,TGTGCCAGCAGCCCCCTGGGTGGCAACGAGCAGTACTTC
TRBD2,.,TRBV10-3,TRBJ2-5,CAISETDPGRVAEETQYF,TGTGCCATCAGTGAGACGGACCCCGGGAGGGTAGCAGAAGAGACCCAGTACTTC
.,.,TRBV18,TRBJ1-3,CASSPPVRDGNTIYF,TGTGCCAGCTCACCACCGGTCAGGGATGGAAACACCATATATTTT
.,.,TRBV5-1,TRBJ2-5,CASSLERFTETQYF,TGCGCCAGCAGCTTGGAACGGTTTACAGAGACCCAGTACTTC
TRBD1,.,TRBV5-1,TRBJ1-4,CASSLGGQGFFAEKLFF,TGCGCCAGCAGCTTGGGAGGACAGGGGTTTTTTGCTGAAAAACTGTTTTTT
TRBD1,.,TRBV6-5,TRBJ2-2,CASKTGTGAIGELFF,TGTGCCAGCAAAACCGGGACAGGGGCCATCGGGGAGCTGTTTTTT
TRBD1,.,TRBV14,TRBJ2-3,CASSHMDRGLTDTQYF,TGTGCCAGCAGCCACATGGACAGGGGACTCACAGATACGCAGTATTTT
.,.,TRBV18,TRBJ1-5,CASSKDSNQPQHF,TGTGCCAGCTCAAAAGATAGCAATCAGCCCCAGCATTTT
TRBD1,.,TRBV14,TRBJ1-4,CASSQDIGTGINEKLFF,TGTGCCAGCAGCCAAGACATCGGGACAGGGATTAATGAAAAACTGTTTTTT
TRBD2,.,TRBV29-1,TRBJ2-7,CSVALTSSSYEQYF,TGCAGCGTTGCTTTGACTAGCTCTTCCTACGAGCAGTACTTC
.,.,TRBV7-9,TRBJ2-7,CASSLGASDSYEQYF,TGTGCCAGCAGCTTGGGGGCATCAGACTCCTACGAGCAGTACTTC
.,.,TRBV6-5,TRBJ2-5,CASSSQGNQETQYF,TGTGCCAGCAGTTCCCAGGGAAACCAAGAGACCCAGTACTTC
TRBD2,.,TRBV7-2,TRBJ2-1,CASSLDPGRAGAEQFF,TGTGCCAGCAGCTTAGATCCCGGGAGGGCCGGGGCTGAGCAGTTCTTC
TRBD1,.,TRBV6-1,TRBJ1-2,CASIPPGGNYGYTF,TGTGCCAGCATTCCACCAGGGGGAAACTATGGCTACACCTTC
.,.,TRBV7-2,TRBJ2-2,CASSQGPSQGTGELFF,TGTGCCAGCAGCCAGGGGCCCAGCCAAGGGACCGGGGAGCTGTTTTTT
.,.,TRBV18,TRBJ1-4,CASSPPNGRMITTNEKLFF,TGTGCCAGCTCACCACCGAATGGGAGGATGATAACGACTAATGAAAAACTGTTTTTT
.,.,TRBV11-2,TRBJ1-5,CASSDGGNQPQHF,TGTGCCAGCAGCGATGGGGGCAATCAGCCCCAGCATTTT
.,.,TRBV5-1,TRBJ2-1,CASSLYGDPYNEQFF,TGCGCCAGCAGCTTGTACGGGGACCCCTACAATGAGCAGTTCTTC
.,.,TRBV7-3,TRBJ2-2,CASSSSLGLGELFF,TGTGCCAGCAGCTCATCCCTGGGGTTAGGGGAGCTGTTTTTT
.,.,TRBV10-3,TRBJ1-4,CAISLGSNEKLFF,TGTGCCATCAGCCTGGGATCTAATGAAAAACTGTTTTTT
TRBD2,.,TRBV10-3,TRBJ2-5,CAISAPGGPRETQYF,TGTGCCATCAGTGCCCCGGGAGGGCCGAGGGAGACCCAGTACTTC
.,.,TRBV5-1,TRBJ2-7,CASSSTGAEQYF,TGCGCCAGCAGCTCAACCGGAGCCGAGCAGTACTTC
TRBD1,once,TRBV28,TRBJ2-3,CASSPPGQGKDTQYF,TGTGCCAGCAGTCCGCCGGGACAGGGTAAGGATACGCAGTATTTT
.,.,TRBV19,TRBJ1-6,CASSIRTDSYNSPLHF,TGTGCCAGTAGTATTCGGACAGACTCCTATAATTCACCCCTCCACTTT
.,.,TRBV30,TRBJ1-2,CAWSLLGGNYGYTF,TGTGCCTGGAGCCTGTTGGGAGGTAACTATGGCTACACCTTC
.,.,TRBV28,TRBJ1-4,CASTLSRPNEKLFF,TGTGCCAGCACCCTCTCCCGGCCTAATGAAAAACTGTTTTTT
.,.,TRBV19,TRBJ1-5,CASSSVGQTNSNQPQHF,TGTGCCAGTAGTTCCGTCGGACAGACTAATAGCAATCAGCCCCAGCATTTT
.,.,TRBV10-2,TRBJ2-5,CASSGNWGPSQETQYF,TGCGCCAGCAGTGGAAATTGGGGGCCAAGCCAAGAGACCCAGTACTTC
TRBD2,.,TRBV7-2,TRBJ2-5,CASSHRTSGSFETQYF,TGTGCCAGCAGCCACCGGACTAGCGGGAGTTTCGAGACCCAGTACTTC
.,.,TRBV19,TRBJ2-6,CASSIGSAGANVLTF,TGTGCCAGTAGTATCGGCAGCGCTGGGGCCAACGTCCTGACTTTC
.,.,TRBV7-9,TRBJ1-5,CASSSDQSNQPQHF,TGTGCCAGCAGCTCAGACCAGAGCAATCAGCCCCAGCATTTT
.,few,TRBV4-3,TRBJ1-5,CASSQDTTGIQPQHF,TGCGCCAGCAGCCAAGACACCACAGGGATCCAGCCCCAGCATTTT
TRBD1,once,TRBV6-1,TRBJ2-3,CASSEAQGAGADTQYF,TGTGCCAGCAGTGAGGCACAGGGGGCGGGCGCAGATACGCAGTATTTT
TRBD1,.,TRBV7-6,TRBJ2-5,CASSKTGGAETQYF,TGTGCCAGCAGCAAAACAGGGGGCGCAGAGACCCAGTACTTC
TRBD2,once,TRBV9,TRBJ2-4,CASSAYPSLREGQNIQYF,TGTGCCAGCAGCGCGTACCCCTCGTTGCGGGAGGGCCAGAACATTCAGTACTTC
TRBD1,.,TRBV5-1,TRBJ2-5,CASSSSTGAETQYF,TGCGCCAGCAGCTCCTCGACAGGGGCGGAGACCCAGTACTTC
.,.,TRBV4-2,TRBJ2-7,CASSQEVSQTAYEQYF,TGTGCCAGCAGCCAAGAGGTCAGCCAGACAGCCTACGAGCAGTACTTC
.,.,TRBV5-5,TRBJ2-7,CASSPRTSDYEQYF,TGTGCCAGCAGCCCCCGTACATCTGACTACGAGCAGTACTTC
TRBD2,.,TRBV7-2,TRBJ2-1,CASSLGGRSDNEQFF,TGTGCCAGCAGCTTAGGCGGGAGGTCCGACAATGAGCAGTTCTTC
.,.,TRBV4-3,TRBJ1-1,CASSQDLNGVAEAFF,TGCGCCAGCAGCCAAGATTTGAACGGAGTTGCTGAAGCTTTCTTT
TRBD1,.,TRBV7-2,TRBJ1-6,CASSLEGQGYSPLHF,TGTGCCAGCAGCTTAGAAGGACAGGGGTATTCACCCCTCCACTTT
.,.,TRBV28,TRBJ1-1,CASRARNSGPEAFF,TGTGCCAGCAGGGCAAGAAACTCCGGGCCTGAAGCTTTCTTT
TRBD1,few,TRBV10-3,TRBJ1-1,CASRGRNTEAFF,TGTGCCAGTAGGGGGCGCAACACTGAAGCTTTCTTT
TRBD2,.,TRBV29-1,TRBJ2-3,CSVRTSGKTDTQYF,TGCAGCGTAAGGACTAGCGGGAAAACAGATACGCAGTATTTT
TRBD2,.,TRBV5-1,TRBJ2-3,CASSLGTSFDTQYF,TGCGCCAGCAGCTTAGGGACTAGCTTCGATACGCAGTATTTT
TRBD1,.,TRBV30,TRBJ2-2,CAWSVLRQGASQNTGELFF,TGTGCCTGGAGTGTCCTACGTCAGGGGGCCTCCCAAAACACCGGGGAGCTGTTTTTT
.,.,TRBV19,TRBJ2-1,CASSIKFKKGMRINEQFF,TGTGCCAGTAGTATAAAATTTAAGAAGGGGATGAGGATAAATGAGCAGTTCTTC
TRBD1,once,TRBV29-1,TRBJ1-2,CSVGTGSGSNYGYTF,TGCAGCGTTGGGACAGGGTCAGGTAGTAACTATGGCTACACCTTC
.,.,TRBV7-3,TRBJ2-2,CASGSTGNTGELFF,TGTGCCAGCGGGAGCACGGGTAACACCGGGGAGCTGTTTTTT
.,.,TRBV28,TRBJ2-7,CASIATRWGFTEQYF,TGTGCCAGCATCGCAACCCGGTGGGGCTTTACCGAGCAGTACTTC
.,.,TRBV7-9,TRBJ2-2,CASSTRRGGPYTGELFF,TGTGCCAGCAGCACCCGTAGGGGGGGGCCTTACACCGGGGAGCTGTTTTTT
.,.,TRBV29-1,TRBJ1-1,CSGKQNTEAFF,TGCAGCGGAAAACAGAACACTGAAGCTTTCTTT
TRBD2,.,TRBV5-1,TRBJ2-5,CASSLGTSGQETQYF,TGCGCCAGCAGCTTGGGCACTAGCGGACAAGAGACCCAGTACTTC
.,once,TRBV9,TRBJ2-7,CASSVDSAYEQYF,TGTGCCAGCAGCGTCGACAGTGCCTACGAGCAGTACTTC
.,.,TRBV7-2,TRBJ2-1,CASSPRRATNNEQFF,TGTGCCAGCAGTCCCAGAAGGGCCACAAACAATGAGCAGTTCTTC
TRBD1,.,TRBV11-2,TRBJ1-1,CASSNTQGAREAFF,TGTGCCAGCAGCAACACGCAGGGGGCACGTGAAGCTTTCTTT
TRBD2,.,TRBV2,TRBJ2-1,CASSEAAWRGGRENNEQFF,TGTGCCAGCAGTGAAGCGGCCTGGCGGGGGGGCCGGGAGAACAATGAGCAGTTCTTC
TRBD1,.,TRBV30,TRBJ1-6,CAWSVSGGNSPLHF,TGTGCCTGGAGTGTGTCAGGGGGCAATTCACCCCTCCACTTT